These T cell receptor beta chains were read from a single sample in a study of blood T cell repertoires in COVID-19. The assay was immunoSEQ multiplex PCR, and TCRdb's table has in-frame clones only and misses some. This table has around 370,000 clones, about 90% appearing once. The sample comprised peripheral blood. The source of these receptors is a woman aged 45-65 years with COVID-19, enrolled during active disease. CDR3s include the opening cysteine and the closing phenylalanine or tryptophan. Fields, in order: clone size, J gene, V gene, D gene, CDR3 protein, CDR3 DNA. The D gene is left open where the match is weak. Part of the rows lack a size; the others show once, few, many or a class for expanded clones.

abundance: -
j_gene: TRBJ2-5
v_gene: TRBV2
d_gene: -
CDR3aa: CASFGGDPETQYF
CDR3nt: TGTGCCAGCTTCGGCGGGGATCCAGAGACCCAGTACTTC

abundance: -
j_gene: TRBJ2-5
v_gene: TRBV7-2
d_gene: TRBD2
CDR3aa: CASSFRTSGRGETQYF
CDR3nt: TGTGCCAGCAGCTTCCGGACTAGCGGGAGAGGTGAGACCCAGTACTTC

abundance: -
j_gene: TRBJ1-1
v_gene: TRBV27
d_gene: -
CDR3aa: CASSLVGRLNTEAFF
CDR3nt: TGTGCCAGCAGTTTGGTGGGCAGATTGAACACTGAAGCTTTCTTT

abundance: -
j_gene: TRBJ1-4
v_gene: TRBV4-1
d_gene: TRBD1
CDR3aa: CASSQTLTGGSWDNEKLFF
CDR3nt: TGCGCCAGCAGCCAAACCCTGACAGGGGGTTCATGGGATAATGAAAAACTGTTTTTT

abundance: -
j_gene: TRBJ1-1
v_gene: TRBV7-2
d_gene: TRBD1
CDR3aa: CASSLEGAYTEAFF
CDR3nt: TGTGCCAGCAGCCTGGAGGGGGCCTACACTGAAGCTTTCTTT

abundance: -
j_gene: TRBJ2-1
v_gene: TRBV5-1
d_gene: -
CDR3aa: CASSLERSPPYNEQFF
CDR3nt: TGCGCCAGCAGCTTGGAGCGCTCCCCGCCTTACAATGAGCAGTTCTTC

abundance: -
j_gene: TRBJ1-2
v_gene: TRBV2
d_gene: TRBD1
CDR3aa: CASIPGQGIVYGYTF
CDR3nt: TGTGCCAGCATCCCGGGACAGGGCATAGTCTATGGCTACACCTTC

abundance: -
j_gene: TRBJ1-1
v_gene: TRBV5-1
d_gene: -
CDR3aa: CASSLVRGGDTEAFF
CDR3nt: TGCGCCAGCAGCTTGGTGAGGGGAGGGGACACTGAAGCTTTCTTT

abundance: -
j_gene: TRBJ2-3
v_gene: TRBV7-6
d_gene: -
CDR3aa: CASSSRTADTQYF
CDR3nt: TGTGCCAGCAGCTCTCGGACAGCAGATACGCAGTATTTT

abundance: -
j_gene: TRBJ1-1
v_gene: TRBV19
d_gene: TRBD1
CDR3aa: CASSSIPGTGSEAFF
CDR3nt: TGTGCCAGTAGTTCAATCCCTGGGACAGGGTCGGAAGCTTTCTTT

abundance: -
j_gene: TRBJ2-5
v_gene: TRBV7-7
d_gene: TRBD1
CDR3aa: CASSSQQGLKTQYF
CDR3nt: TGTGCCAGCAGCTCCCAACAGGGGCTAAAGACCCAGTACTTC

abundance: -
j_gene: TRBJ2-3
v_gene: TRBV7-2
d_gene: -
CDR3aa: CASTSASSTDTQYF
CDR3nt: TGTGCCAGCACCTCGGCTAGCAGCACAGATACGCAGTATTTT

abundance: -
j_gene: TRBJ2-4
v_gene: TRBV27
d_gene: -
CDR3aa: CASSQKYTRSGIQYF
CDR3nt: TGTGCCAGCAGTCAAAAGTACACAAGGAGCGGCATTCAGTACTTC

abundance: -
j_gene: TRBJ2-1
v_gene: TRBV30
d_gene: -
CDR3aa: CAWSAQYTDEQFF
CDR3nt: TGTGCCTGGAGTGCACAATACACCGATGAGCAGTTCTTC

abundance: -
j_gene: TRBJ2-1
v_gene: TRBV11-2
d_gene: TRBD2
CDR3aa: CASSPRGSLNEQFF
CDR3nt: TGTGCCAGCAGCCCGCGCGGGAGTCTCAATGAGCAGTTCTTC

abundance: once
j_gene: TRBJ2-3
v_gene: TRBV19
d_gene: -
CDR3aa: CASSIGQASFIPQYF
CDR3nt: TGTGCCAGTAGTATAGGACAGGCCAGTTTCATCCCGCAGTATTTT

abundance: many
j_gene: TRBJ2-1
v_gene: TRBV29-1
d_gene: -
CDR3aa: CSDLDYREQFF
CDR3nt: TGCAGCGACCTGGACTACCGAGAGCAGTTCTTC

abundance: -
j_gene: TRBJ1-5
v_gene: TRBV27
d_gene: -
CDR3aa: CASSPNSIQATRPQHF
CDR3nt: TGTGCCAGCAGTCCCAACTCGATTCAGGCAACCCGCCCCCAGCATTTT

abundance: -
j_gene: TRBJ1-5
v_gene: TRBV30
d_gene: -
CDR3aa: CAWSLQGNQPQHF
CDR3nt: TGTGCCTGGAGTCTGCAGGGAAATCAGCCCCAGCATTTT

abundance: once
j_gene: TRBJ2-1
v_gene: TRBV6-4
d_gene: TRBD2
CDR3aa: CASSGLAGYNEQFF
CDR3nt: TGTGCCAGCAGTGGGCTAGCGGGTTACAATGAGCAGTTCTTC

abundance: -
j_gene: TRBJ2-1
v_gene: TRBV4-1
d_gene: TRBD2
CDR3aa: CASSPSYSGSDHEQFF
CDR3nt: TGCGCCAGCAGCCCGAGCTATAGCGGGAGCGACCATGAGCAGTTCTTC

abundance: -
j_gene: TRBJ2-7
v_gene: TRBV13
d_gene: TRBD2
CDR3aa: CASSLAASGRGYEQYF
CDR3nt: TGTGCCAGCAGCTTAGCGGCTAGCGGGAGGGGCTACGAGCAGTACTTC

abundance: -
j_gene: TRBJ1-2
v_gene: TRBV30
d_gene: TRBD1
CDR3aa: CACRGQALLNYGYTF
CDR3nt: TGTGCCTGCCGTGGACAGGCCCTCCTTAACTATGGCTACACCTTC

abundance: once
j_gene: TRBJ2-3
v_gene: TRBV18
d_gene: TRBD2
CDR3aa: CASSPGLAGTDTQYF
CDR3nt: TGTGCCAGCTCACCCGGACTAGCGGGCACAGATACGCAGTATTTT

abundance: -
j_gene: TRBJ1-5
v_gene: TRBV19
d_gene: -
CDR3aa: CASSILGQSDSQPQHF
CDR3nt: TGTGCCAGTAGTATTTTGGGGCAGTCAGATTCTCAGCCCCAGCATTTT

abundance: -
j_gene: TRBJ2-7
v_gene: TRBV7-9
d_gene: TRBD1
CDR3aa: CASSDRQGEASSYEQYF
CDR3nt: TGTGCCAGCAGCGATCGACAGGGAGAAGCGTCATCCTACGAGCAGTACTTC

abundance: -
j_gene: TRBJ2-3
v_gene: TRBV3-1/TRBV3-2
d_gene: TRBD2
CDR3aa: CASSHRSGSPDTQYF
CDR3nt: TGTGCCAGCAGCCACAGAAGCGGGAGTCCAGATACGCAGTATTTT

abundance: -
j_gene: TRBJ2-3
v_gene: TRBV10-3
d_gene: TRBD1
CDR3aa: CAISESRQGLADTQYF
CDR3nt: TGTGCCATCAGTGAGTCGAGACAGGGATTGGCAGATACGCAGTATTTT

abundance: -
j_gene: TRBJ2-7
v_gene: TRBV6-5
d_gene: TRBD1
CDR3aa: CASRDRTLGHEQYF
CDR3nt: TGTGCCAGTCGGGACAGGACCCTTGGCCACGAGCAGTACTTC

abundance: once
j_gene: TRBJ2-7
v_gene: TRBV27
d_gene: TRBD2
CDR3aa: CASRYGTSGSYEQYF
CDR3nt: TGTGCCAGCAGATACGGGACTAGCGGGAGTTACGAGCAGTACTTC

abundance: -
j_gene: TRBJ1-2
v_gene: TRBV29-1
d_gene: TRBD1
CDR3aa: CSVKTGLNSGYTF
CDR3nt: TGCAGCGTTAAGACAGGGCTAAATAGTGGCTACACCTTC

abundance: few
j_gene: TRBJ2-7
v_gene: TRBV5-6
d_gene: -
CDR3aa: CASSLTQGYEQYF
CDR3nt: TGTGCCAGCAGCTTGACGCAGGGCTACGAGCAGTACTTC

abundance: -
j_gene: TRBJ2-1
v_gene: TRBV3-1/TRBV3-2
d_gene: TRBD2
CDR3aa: CASSQVAGGRWDEQFF
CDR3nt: TGTGCCAGCAGCCAAGTAGCGGGAGGGCGGTGGGATGAGCAGTTCTTC

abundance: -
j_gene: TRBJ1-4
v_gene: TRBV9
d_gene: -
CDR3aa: CASSVLPGRGEEKLFF
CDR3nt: TGTGCCAGCAGCGTGCTTCCAGGGAGGGGTGAGGAAAAACTGTTTTTT

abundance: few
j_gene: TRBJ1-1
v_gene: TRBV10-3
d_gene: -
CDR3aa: CAISERQYTEAFF
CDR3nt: TGTGCCATCAGTGAGCGACAGTACACTGAAGCTTTCTTT

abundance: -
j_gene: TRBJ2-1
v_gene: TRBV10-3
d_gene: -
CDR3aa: CAISEGRGQAPVLHNEQFF
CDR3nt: TGTGCCATCAGTGAAGGGCGGGGGCAGGCCCCGGTCCTACACAATGAGCAGTTCTTC

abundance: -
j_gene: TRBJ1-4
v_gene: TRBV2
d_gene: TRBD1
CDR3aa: CASRGTVATNEKLFF
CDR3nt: TGTGCCAGCAGGGGGACAGTTGCAACTAATGAAAAACTGTTTTTT

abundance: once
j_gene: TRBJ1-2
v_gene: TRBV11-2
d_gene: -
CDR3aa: CASSGRVVDGYTF
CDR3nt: TGTGCCAGCAGCGGCAGGGTCGTTGACGGCTACACCTTC

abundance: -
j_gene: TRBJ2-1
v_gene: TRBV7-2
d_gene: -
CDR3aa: CASSLALPSSSSYNEQFF
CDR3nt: TGTGCCAGCAGCTTAGCGCTCCCTAGCTCGAGCTCCTACAATGAGCAGTTCTTC

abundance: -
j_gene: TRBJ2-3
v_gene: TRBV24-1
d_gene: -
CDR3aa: CATSDRHLSTDTQYF
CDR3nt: TGTGCCACCAGCGACAGACATCTTAGCACAGATACGCAGTATTTT

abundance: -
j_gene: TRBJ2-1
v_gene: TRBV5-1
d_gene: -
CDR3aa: CASSLDNRYNEQFF
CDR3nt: TGCGCCAGCAGCTTGGACAACAGGTACAATGAGCAGTTCTTC

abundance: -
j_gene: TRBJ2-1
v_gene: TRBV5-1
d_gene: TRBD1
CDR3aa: CASSLVGTVNNEQFF
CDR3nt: TGCGCCAGCAGCTTGGTTGGGACAGTAAACAATGAGCAGTTCTTC

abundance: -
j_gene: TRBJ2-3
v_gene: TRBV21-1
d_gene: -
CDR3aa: CASSNPSEEPMLTDTQYF
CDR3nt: TGTGCCAGCAGCAACCCTTCGGAGGAACCGATGCTCACAGATACGCAGTATTTT

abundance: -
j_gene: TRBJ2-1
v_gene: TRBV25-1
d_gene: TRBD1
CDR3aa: CASSEWDRAIKDEQFF
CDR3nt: TGTGCCAGCAGTGAGTGGGACAGAGCCATTAAGGATGAGCAGTTCTTC

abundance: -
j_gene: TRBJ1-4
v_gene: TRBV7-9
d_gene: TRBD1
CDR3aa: CASSHTLDRGGEKLFF
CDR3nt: TGTGCCAGCAGCCATACCCTGGACAGGGGAGGCGAAAAACTGTTTTTT

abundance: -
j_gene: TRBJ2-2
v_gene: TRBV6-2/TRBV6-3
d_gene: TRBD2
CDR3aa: CASSSRLAGGPRVSTGELFF
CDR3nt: TGTGCCAGCAGTTCACGACTAGCGGGAGGGCCACGAGTGAGCACCGGGGAGCTGTTTTTT

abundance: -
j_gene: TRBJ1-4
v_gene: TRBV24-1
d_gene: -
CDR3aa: CATSDTRGGLTEKLFF
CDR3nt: TGTGCCACCAGTGATACCCGGGGAGGGCTGACTGAAAAACTGTTTTTT

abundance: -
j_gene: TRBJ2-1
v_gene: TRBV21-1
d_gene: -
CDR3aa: CASSRPGLAGDNEQFF
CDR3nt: TGTGCCAGCAGCAGGCCGGGACTAGCGGGGGACAATGAGCAGTTCTTC

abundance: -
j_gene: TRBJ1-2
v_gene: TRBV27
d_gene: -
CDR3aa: CASSLQGRDAYGYTF
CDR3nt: TGTGCCAGCAGTTTACAGGGGAGGGATGCCTATGGCTACACCTTC

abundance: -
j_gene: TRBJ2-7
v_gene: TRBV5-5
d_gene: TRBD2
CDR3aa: CASSGLAGPAGEQYF
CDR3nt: TGTGCCAGCAGTGGGCTAGCGGGACCCGCCGGCGAGCAGTACTTC

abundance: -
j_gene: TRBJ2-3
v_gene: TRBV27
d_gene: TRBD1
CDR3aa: CASSLRTGFTTDTQYF
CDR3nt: TGTGCCAGCAGTTTACGGACAGGGTTCACCACAGATACGCAGTATTTT

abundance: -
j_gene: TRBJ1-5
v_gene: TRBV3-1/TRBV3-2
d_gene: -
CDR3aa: CASSPYRTRSNQPQHF
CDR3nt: TGTGCCAGCAGCCCCTACCGGACACGTAGCAATCAGCCCCAGCATTTT

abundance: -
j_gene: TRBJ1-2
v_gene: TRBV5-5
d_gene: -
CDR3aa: CASSLYRVYGYTF
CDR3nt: TGTGCCAGCAGCTTGTACAGGGTCTATGGCTACACCTTC

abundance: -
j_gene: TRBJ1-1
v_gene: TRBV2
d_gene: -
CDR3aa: CASTSQGNTEAFF
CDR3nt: TGTGCCAGCACGTCACAGGGAAACACTGAAGCTTTCTTT

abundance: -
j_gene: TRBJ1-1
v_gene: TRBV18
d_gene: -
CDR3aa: CASSPTTTNTEAFF
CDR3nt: TGTGCCAGCTCACCAACGACAACAAACACTGAAGCTTTCTTT

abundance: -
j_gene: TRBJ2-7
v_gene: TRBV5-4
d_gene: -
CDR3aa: CASSFERLTYEQYF
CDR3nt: TGTGCCAGCAGCTTCGAGCGCTTAACCTACGAGCAGTACTTC